This T cell receptor beta chain was sequenced during a study of shared clonotypes between healthy human individuals. Overall study findings and caveats: Researchers found naive subsets generally carried larger estimated richness than memory subsets. Non-shared clonotypes were found to have lower generation probabilities than the clonotypes that were shared by all four of the sorted-subset donors.

Using immunoSEQ multiplex PCR, the repertoire was profiled, and TCRdb retains in-frame clones only, with some absent. The data hold a few million clones, with 90% to 95% observed a single time. CDR3 length: 15 residues. Per the germline V gene, CDR1 is GTSNPN and CDR2 is SVGIG (reference sequence). V lost 3 bases to trimming and J lost 3 bases, with 12 bases between them. There were only Caucasian adults among the donors, and all lived in Nashville, Tennessee. Negatively enriched CD4+ T cells were divided by CD45RA into naive and memory. With regard to this clone: The antigen is unknown.

The receptor was isolated from a young man in good health. Sequencing was carried out using naive CD4+ T cells sorted from blood. Subset noted: CD45RA+ positively selected. J is TRBJ1-6 and V is TRBV30; D unclear. DNA of the CDR3: TGTGCCTGGAGGTCGGCAGAACTCTATAATTCACCCCTCCACTTT. Amino acid sequence: CAWRSAELYNSPLHF.